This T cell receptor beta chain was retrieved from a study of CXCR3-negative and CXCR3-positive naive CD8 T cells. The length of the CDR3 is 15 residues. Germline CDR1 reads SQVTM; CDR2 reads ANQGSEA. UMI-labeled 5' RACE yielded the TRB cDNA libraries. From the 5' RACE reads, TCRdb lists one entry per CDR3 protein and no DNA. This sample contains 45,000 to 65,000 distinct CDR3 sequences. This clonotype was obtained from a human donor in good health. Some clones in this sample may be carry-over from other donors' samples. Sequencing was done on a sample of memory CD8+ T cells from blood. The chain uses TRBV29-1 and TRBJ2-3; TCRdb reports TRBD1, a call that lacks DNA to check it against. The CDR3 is CSVEVKGGGVNTQYF.